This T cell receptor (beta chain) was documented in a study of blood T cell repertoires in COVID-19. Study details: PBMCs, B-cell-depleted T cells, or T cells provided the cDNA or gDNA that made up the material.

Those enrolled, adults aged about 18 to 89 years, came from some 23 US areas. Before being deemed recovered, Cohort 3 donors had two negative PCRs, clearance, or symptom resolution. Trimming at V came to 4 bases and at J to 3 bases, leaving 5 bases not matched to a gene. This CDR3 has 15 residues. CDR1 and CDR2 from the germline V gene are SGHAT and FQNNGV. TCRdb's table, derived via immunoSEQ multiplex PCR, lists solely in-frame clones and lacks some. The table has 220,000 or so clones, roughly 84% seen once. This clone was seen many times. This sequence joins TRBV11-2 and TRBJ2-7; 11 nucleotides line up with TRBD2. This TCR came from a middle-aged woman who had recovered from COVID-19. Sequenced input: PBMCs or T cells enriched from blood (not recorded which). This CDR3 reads CASSSLSGRDYEQYF. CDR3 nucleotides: TGTGCCAGCAGCTCTCTTAGCGGGAGGGACTACGAGCAGTACTTC.